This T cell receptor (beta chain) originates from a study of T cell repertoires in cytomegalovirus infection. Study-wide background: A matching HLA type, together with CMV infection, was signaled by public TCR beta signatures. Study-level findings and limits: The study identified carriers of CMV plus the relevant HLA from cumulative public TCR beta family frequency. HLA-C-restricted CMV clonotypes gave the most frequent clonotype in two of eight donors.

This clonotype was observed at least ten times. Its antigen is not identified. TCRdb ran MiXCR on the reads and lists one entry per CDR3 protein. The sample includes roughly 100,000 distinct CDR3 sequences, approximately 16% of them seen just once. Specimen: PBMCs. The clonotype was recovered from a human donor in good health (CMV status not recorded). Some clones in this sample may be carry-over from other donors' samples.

CDR3: CASSPPEGWDIQYF. CDR3 DNA sequence: TGTGCCAGCAGCCCGCCTGAGGGGTGGGACATTCAGTACTTC. This chain connects TRBV5-4 to TRBJ2-4; the D gene could be TRBD1 or TRBD2 (5 bases each). This CDR3 has 14 residues. V was cut by 4 bases and J by 8 bases, with 16 bases left in between. The germline V gene encodes CDR1 SGHNT and CDR2 YYREEE (reference sequence).